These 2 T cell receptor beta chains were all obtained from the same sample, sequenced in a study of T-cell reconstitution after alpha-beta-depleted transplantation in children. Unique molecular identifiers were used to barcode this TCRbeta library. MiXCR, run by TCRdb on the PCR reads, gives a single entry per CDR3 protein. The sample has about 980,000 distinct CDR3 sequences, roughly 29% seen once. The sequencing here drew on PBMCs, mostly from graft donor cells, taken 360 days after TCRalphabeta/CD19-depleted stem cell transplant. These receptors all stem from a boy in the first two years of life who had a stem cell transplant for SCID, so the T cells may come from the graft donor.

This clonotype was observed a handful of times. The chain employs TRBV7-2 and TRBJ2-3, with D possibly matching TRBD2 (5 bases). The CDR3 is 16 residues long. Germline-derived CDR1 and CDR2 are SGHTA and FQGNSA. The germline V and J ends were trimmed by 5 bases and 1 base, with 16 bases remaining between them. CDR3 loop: CASSPGRGAGTDTQYF. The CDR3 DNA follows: TGTGCCAGCAGCCCCGGGCGTGGAGCGGGCACAGATACGCAGTATTTT.

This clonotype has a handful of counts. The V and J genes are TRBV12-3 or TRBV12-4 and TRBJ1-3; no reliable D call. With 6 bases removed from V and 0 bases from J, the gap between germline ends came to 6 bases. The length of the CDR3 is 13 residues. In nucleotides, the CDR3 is TGTGCCAGCAGACCTAACTCTGGAAACACCATATATTTT. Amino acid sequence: CASRPNSGNTIYF.